This TCR beta chain was observed in a study of cytomegalovirus exposure and HLA in healthy donors. Study overall: Membership in the Caucasian-associated ancestry cluster was found for around four fifths of 300 to 500 genotyped donors.

V lost 5 bases, J lost 3 bases, and 17 bases lay in between. Germline V CDR1 and CDR2: PRHDT, FYEKMQ (reference sequence). The CDR3 consists of 15 residues. Study results and limitations: Reportedly, fewer N-insertions than the 666-donor mean appeared in an Asian-associated ancestry cluster in a later analysis. Exclusion applied to some V segments, including TRBV6-2 and TRBV6-3, as they were indistinguishable. Per published accounts, TCR beta sequences correctly predicted the HLA-A and HLA-B alleles of most subjects.

This clone was counted between two and nine times. The antigen is unknown. The PCR made use of 60 Vbeta and 13 Jbeta primers. Some clones are missing from TCRdb's copy, which holds only in-frame ones; the method was immunoSEQ multiplex PCR. The sample contains roughly 120,000 clones, 70% to 80% of which appear only once. Sequencing was performed on PBMCs. The TCR comes from a man in his forties or fifties in good health and CMV-seropositive. This chain joins TRBV13 and TRBJ2-7, with D perhaps matching TRBD2 (6 bases). The CDR3 reads CASSTSGGRFYEQYF. Here the CDR3 DNA reads TGTGCCAGCAGCACGTCCGGTGGGAGGTTCTACGAGCAGTACTTC.